The entry that follows covers one T cell receptor beta chain sequence. The antigen is undetermined. Using immunoSEQ multiplex PCR, the repertoire was profiled, and TCRdb retains in-frame clones only, with some absent. Of approximately 130,000 clones listed, roughly 92% are singletons. The record originates from a study of graft-versus-host responses after intestinal transplantation. Study at large: Multivisceral, liver-intestinal, or isolated intestinal transplants were given to recipients.

Trimming removed 6 bases from V and 6 bases from J, with 17 bases in between. Germline V lookup: CDR1 MNHEY, CDR2 SVGAGI. This CDR3 contains 15 residues. This material consisted of unstimulated CD4+ T cells sorted from spleen or lymph node cells, taken before intestinal transplant. This sequence originates from a human donor who received an intestinal transplant. This sequence joins TRBV6-5 and TRBJ2-2; D possibly matches TRBD1 or TRBD2 (5 bases each). The CDR3 loop reads CASSARLGAPGELFF. Here the CDR3 DNA reads TGTGCCAGCAGCGCCCGTCTCGGGGCCCCCGGGGAGCTGTTTTTT.